The 26 T cell receptor beta chains presented below share a single source sample, sequenced in a study of tissue T cells after allogeneic stem cell transplantation. Produced via immunoSEQ multiplex PCR; TCRdb's table is partial and in-frame only. Counted here are tens of thousands of clones, almost 70% occurring once; the ten biggest clones make up roughly 0.38%. What was sequenced was blood. Receptor source: a female BALB/c mouse in good health. The strain's MHC haplotype is H2-d.

As regards this clone: Any gene name here is a mouse gene name. The read falls 1 residue short of the CDR3 end, and the missing part is taken from the germline J gene. This chain links TRBV13-1 with TRBJ2-4; the D gene is possibly TRBD2 (7 bases). Germline V CDR1 and CDR2: NSHNY, SYGAGN. V was shortened by 0 bases and J by 4 bases, with 9 bases between the two germline ends. The CDR3 is made up of 14 amino acids. CDR3 DNA (partial): TGTGCCAGCAGTGATGAGGGGGGGGAAAACACCTTGTAC. Its protein product is CASSDEGGENTLY. The entire CDR3 protein is CASSDEGGENTLYF.

This clone appeared a single time. The gene symbols are mouse symbols. The CDR3 spells CASSQDWDTEVFF. The sequenced part of the CDR3 DNA is TGTGCCAGCAGCCAAGACTGGGACACAGAAGTCTTC. This chain joins TRBV5 and TRBJ1-1; no clear D gene. Read sequence stops 1 residue before the CDR3 end, and the germline J gene provides the missing end. The CDR3 loop spans 13 amino acids. CDR1 is LGHNA and CDR2 is YNLKQL in the germline V gene (reference sequence). V shed 0 bases and J shed 3 bases, with 5 bases lying between them.

The table lists this clone with a count of one. Genes and germline come from the mouse. The CDR3 is cut off 1 residue early in the read; its end comes from the germline J gene. The chain carries TRBV5 and TRBJ1-1, with D possibly TRBD1 on 6 matching bases. The CDR3 is made up of 15 amino acids. Germline-derived CDR1 and CDR2 are LGHNA and YNLKQL (reference sequence). V was pared by 0 bases and J by 3 bases, with 11 bases between. The CDR3 sequence is CASSQDGEGDTEVFF. The DNA read from the CDR3 is TGTGCCAGCAGCCAAGACGGGGAGGGGGACACAGAAGTCTTC.

With regard to this clone: The listed genes are named as in mouse. The CDR3 is cut off 1 residue early in the read; its end comes from the germline J gene. This sample includes further DNA sequences coding for the same CDR3. The chain links TRBV17 to TRBJ1-3; no firm D call. Germline assignment: CDR1 MNHDT and CDR2 YYDKIL. The CDR3 length is 12 residues. Trimming stripped 5 bases from V and 4 bases from J, with 6 bases between. CDR3 DNA (partial): TGTGCTAGCAGTGTTTCCGGAAATACGCTCTAT. As protein: CASSVSGNTLY. The complete CDR3 sequence is CASSVSGNTLYF.

This clone has only a few counts. Mouse gene names apply. The missing CDR3 end, 1 residue past where the read stops, is filled in from the germline J gene. V gene TRBV13-2 combines with J gene TRBJ1-4, with unresolved D. Trimming left V 2 bases short and J 0 bases short, with 5 bases between. This CDR3 is built from 14 residues. The germline V gene encodes CDR1 NNHNN and CDR2 SYGAGS (reference sequence). CDR3 bases read: TGTGCCAGCGGTGAGACAATTTCCAACGAAAGATTATTT. Its protein product is CASGETISNERLF. The full-length CDR3 reads as CASGETISNERLFF.

A note on this clone: Mouse gene names apply. With the read ending 1 residue before the CDR3 end, the germline J gene is used to fill in that end. This chain uses TRBV4 with TRBJ1-2, with D possibly being TRBD1 (5 bases). This CDR3 spans 13 amino acids. Trimming cost V 3 bases and J 2 bases, with 7 bases left between them. The germline V gene has CDR1 LGHDT and CDR2 YNNKQL (reference sequence). CDR3 bases read: TGTGCCAGCAGCTATGACAGTAACTCCGACTACACC. Residues: CASSYDSNSDYT. The full CDR3 protein is CASSYDSNSDYTF.

Turning to this clone: The listed genes are named as in mouse. The CDR3 extends 1 residue past the end of the read, so its final part is completed from the germline J gene. V usage is TRBV19 and J usage is TRBJ2-7; D is ambiguous. Germline V CDR1 and CDR2: FNHDT, SITEND (reference sequence). The CDR3 is made up of 10 amino acids. Trimming left V 0 bases short and J 5 bases short, with 0 bases between. CDR3 protein: CASSIDEQYF. Partial CDR3 DNA: TGTGCCAGCAGTATAGATGAACAGTAC.

The sample holds a few counts of this clone. Gene names refer to mouse genes. The CDR3 end lies 1 residue beyond the end of the read and is filled in from the germline J gene. The J gene is TRBJ2-7, the V gene TRBV20; no reliable D call. From germline, CDR1 is GFQATS and CDR2 STVNSAI. This CDR3 spans 11 amino acids. Trimming took 3 bases from V and 4 from J, leaving 7 bases between them. The part of the CDR3 DNA that was read is TGTGGTGCTAGAGTAGGGTATGAACAGTAC. This translates into CGARVGYEQY. The full CDR3 sequence reads CGARVGYEQYF.

With respect to this clone: Gene names are mouse gene names. The read stops 1 residue short of the end of the CDR3; the missing end is completed from the germline J gene. This sequence joins TRBV1 and TRBJ2-7, with 11 bases lining up with TRBD2. Germline CDR1 NSQYPW, CDR2 LRSPGD (reference sequence). This CDR3 has 14 amino acids. V gave up 4 bases and J gave up 4 bases; unmatched junction bases: 3. The CDR3 sequence is CTCSGGLGAYEQYF. The sequenced part of the CDR3 DNA is TGCACCTGCAGTGGGGGACTGGGGGCATATGAACAGTAC.

With regard to this clone: Gene labels here are mouse ones. The CDR3 end lies 1 residue beyond the end of the read and is filled in from the germline J gene. This chain links TRBV19 with TRBJ1-4; 7 nucleotides agree with TRBD1. With 2 bases clipped from V and 3 bases from J, the junction kept 1 base outside the gene matches. CDR3 size: 14 residues. CDR1 is FNHDT and CDR2 is SITEND in the germline V gene (reference sequence). The sequenced CDR3 bases are TGTGCCAGCAGTATCCAGGGGGCCAACGAAAGATTATTT. Translation: CASSIQGANERLF. The full CDR3 protein reads CASSIQGANERLFF.

About this clone itself: Each gene name is a mouse one. The sequenced fragment ends 1 residue before the CDR3 boundary, so the rest is inferred from the germline J gene. V and J are TRBV5 and TRBJ2-5; maybe TRBD1 (5 bases). The germline V gene encodes CDR1 LGHNA and CDR2 YNLKQL (reference sequence). Deletions cut 0 bases from V and 1 base from J, with 8 bases between. The CDR3 spans 15 residues. CDR3 amino acids: CASSQDGGDQDTQYF. The sequenced part of the CDR3 DNA is TGTGCCAGCAGCCAAGATGGAGGGGACCAAGACACCCAGTAC.

As for this clone: Gene names are mouse gene names. The read gets to within 1 residue of the CDR3 end, and the germline J gene fills in the rest. The chain couples TRBV13-2 to TRBJ2-3, with D tentatively TRBD1 or TRBD2 (6 bases each). The CDR3 consists of 15 residues. Germline loops: CDR1 NNHNN, CDR2 SYGAGS (reference sequence). V dropped 0 bases and J dropped 3 bases, with 11 bases sitting between them. The CDR3 reads CASGDVGARAETLYF. The part of the CDR3 DNA that was read is TGTGCCAGCGGTGATGTGGGGGCGCGAGCAGAAACGCTGTAT.

A word on this clone: The genes and germline here are from mouse. The read halts 1 residue ahead of the CDR3 end, with the missing end drawn from the germline J gene. The genes are TRBV13-2 and TRBJ2-7; unclear D gene. Germline CDR1 and CDR2: NNHNN and SYGAGS (reference sequence). CDR3 size: 13 residues. Trimming left V 5 bases short and J 2 bases short, with 11 bases between. The CDR3 DNA, read in part, is TGTGCCAGCGGGGACGGGGTCCCCTATGAACAGTAC. Amino acids: CASGDGVPYEQY. The whole CDR3 is CASGDGVPYEQYF.

With respect to this clone: Gene names denote mouse genes. The sequenced fragment ends 1 residue before the CDR3 boundary, so the rest is inferred from the germline J gene. The rearrangement joins TRBV3 to TRBJ2-2; D gene ambiguous. The CDR3 has 14 residues. With 1 base removed from V and 1 base from J, the gap between germline ends came to 4 bases. From germline, CDR1 is SNHLY and CDR2 FYNGKV (reference sequence). The sequenced CDR3 bases are TGTGCCAGCAGCTTAGACAGAAACACCGGGCAGCTCTAC. Translated: CASSLDRNTGQLY. The full-length CDR3 reads as CASSLDRNTGQLYF.

Details on this clone: Gene names are mouse gene names. The read terminates 1 residue ahead of where the CDR3 ends, so the germline J gene completes it. The chain has TRBV5 and TRBJ2-2, with a tentative D call TRBD1 (6 bases). V dropped 1 base and J dropped 2 bases, with 8 bases sitting between them. CDR1 and CDR2 from the germline V gene are LGHNA and YNLKQL (reference sequence). The CDR3 consists of 15 residues. CDR3 bases read: TGTGCCAGCAGCCAAGGCCAGGGGAACACCGGGCAGCTCTAC. It is translated as CASSQGQGNTGQLY. The full CDR3 reads CASSQGQGNTGQLYF.

This clone appeared a few times. Mouse germline and gene names are used. The read ends 1 residue before the CDR3 terminus; that terminus is restored from the germline J gene. The J gene is TRBJ2-7, the V gene TRBV14; D may be TRBD1 (5 bases). The CDR3 consists of 13 residues. The ends were cut back, 2 bases at V and 2 bases at J, with 8 bases in the middle. The germline CDR1 and CDR2 sequences are SGHDT and FRDEAV. CDR3 DNA, as far as it was read: TGTGCCAGCAGTTTACAGGCAGCCTATGAACAGTAC. Encoded protein: CASSLQAAYEQY. The whole CDR3 sequence is CASSLQAAYEQYF.

Concerning this clone: The gene symbols are mouse symbols. The sequenced CDR3 bases are TGTGCCAGCAGTCTGACAGGGGGCATGGACACCCAGTAC. This gives the protein CASSLTGGMDTQY. The entire CDR3 is CASSLTGGMDTQYF. The V and J genes are TRBV19 and TRBJ2-5; 10 nucleotides align to TRBD1. The read falls 1 residue short of the CDR3 end, and the missing part is taken from the germline J gene. Trimming took 4 bases from V and 6 from J; bases not matched to a gene: 5. The CDR3 consists of 14 residues. Per germline, CDR1 FNHDT and CDR2 SITEND (reference sequence).

This clone was counted only a few times. Gene names and germline refer to mouse. The DNA ends 1 residue before the CDR3 does, and the rest of the CDR3 is filled in from the germline J gene. The J gene is TRBJ2-7, the V gene TRBV5; D is perhaps TRBD1 (6 bases). CDR3 length equals 12 residues. V lost 1 base, J lost 6 bases, and 7 bases lay in between. The germline V gene encodes CDR1 LGHNA and CDR2 YNLKQL (reference sequence). The covered CDR3 bases are TGTGCCAGCAGCCAAGTACAGGGTGAACAGTAC. It translates to CASSQVQGEQY. The complete CDR3 reads CASSQVQGEQYF.

Details on this clone: Genes here carry mouse names. The read ends 1 residue shy of where the CDR3 ends; the end is completed using the germline J gene. The genes are TRBV3 and TRBJ1-4; D might be TRBD1 (6 bases). The CDR3 runs to 15 residues. Per germline, CDR1 SNHLY and CDR2 FYNGKV (reference sequence). Trimming removed 0 bases at V and 3 bases at J, with 8 bases between. The CDR3 loop is CASSLAGTTNERLFF. CDR3 bases read: TGTGCCAGCAGCTTAGCCGGGACAACCAACGAAAGATTATTT.

Remarks on this clone: Genes here carry mouse names. The read terminates 1 residue before the CDR3 end, so the remaining end is supplied by the germline J gene. This chain uses TRBV4 with TRBJ1-5; maybe TRBD1 (6 bases). V lost 5 bases and J 5 bases, leaving 13 bases between the germline ends. Germline-derived CDR1 and CDR2 are LGHDT and YNNKQL (reference sequence). The CDR3 has 14 amino acids. This chain's CDR3 is CASSPRGGDQAPLF. Partial CDR3 DNA: TGTGCCAGCAGCCCCAGGGGTGGGGACCAGGCTCCGCTT.

About this clone itself: All gene names here are mouse names. The sequence runs out 1 residue before the end of the CDR3; the remainder is reconstructed from the germline J gene. V gene TRBV1 combines with J gene TRBJ2-2; 12 bases line up with TRBD1. The germline gives CDR1 NSQYPW, CDR2 LRSPGD (reference sequence). V dropped 3 bases and J dropped 4; count of bases not matched to a gene: 3. This CDR3 comprises 16 residues. The CDR3 here is CTCSAGTGGRTGQLYF. CDR3 DNA (partial): TGCACCTGCAGTGCCGGGACAGGGGGCCGCACCGGGCAGCTCTAC.

In regard to this clone: Gene names and germline match the mouse. The missing CDR3 end, 1 residue past where the read stops, is filled in from the germline J gene. V and J are TRBV13-2 and TRBJ2-7; 10 bases line up with TRBD2. Germline CDR1 NNHNN, CDR2 SYGAGS (reference sequence). The CDR3 covers 13 residues. The trim removed 7 bases at V and 6 bases at J, leaving 7 bases unmatched. The CDR3 here is CASSAWGGGEQYF. The covered CDR3 bases are TGTGCCAGCAGTGCCTGGGGGGGCGGTGAACAGTAC.

A remark on this clone: Mouse germline and gene names are used. Coverage ceases 1 residue before the CDR3 finishes, and the germline J gene fills in the end. The chain recombines TRBV4 with TRBJ2-4; no clear D. This CDR3 has 13 amino acids. Germline V CDR1 and CDR2: LGHDT, YNNKQL (reference sequence). V lost 5 bases and J lost 2, with 8 bases in between. The sequenced CDR3 bases are TGTGCCAGCAGCCCCGGGCATCAAAACACCTTGTAC. Translating gives CASSPGHQNTLY. The full CDR3 reads CASSPGHQNTLYF.

With respect to this clone: Gene names refer to mouse genes. The read ends 1 residue shy of where the CDR3 ends; the end is completed using the germline J gene. This rearrangement joins TRBV19 to TRBJ2-1; TRBD2 matches 7 bases. The CDR3 is 14 residues long. Unmatched junction bases numbered 1, after V lost 4 bases and J lost 0 bases. Germline V gene sequence: CDR1 FNHDT, CDR2 SITEND (reference sequence). Partial CDR3 DNA: TGTGCCAGCAGTCGACTGGGTAACTATGCTGAGCAGTTC. It codes for CASSRLGNYAEQF. The whole CDR3 protein is CASSRLGNYAEQFF.

Points on this clone: Mouse gene names and germline throughout. The missing CDR3 end, 1 residue past where the read stops, is filled in from the germline J gene. The V call is TRBV4, the J call TRBJ2-4; D may be TRBD1 (6 bases). With 6 bases removed from V and 0 bases from J, the gap between germline ends came to 7 bases. This CDR3 has 13 residues. Germline CDR1 LGHDT, CDR2 YNNKQL (reference sequence). CDR3 residues: CASRQGSQNTLYF. The DNA read from the CDR3 is TGTGCCAGCAGACAGGGTAGTCAAAACACCTTGTAC. The full variable domain, in which reference TRBV4 and TRBJ2-4 provide the parts outside the CDR3, is ETAVFQTPNYHVTQVGNEVSFNCKQTLGHDTMYWYKQDSKKLLKIMFSYNNKQLIVNETVPRRFSPQSSDKAHLNLRIKSVEPEDSAVYLCASRQGSQNTLYFGAGTRLSVL.

Concerning this clone: Germline and genes: mouse. The read ends 1 residue early relative to the CDR3; the germline J gene fills the gap. This sequence joins TRBV13-2 and TRBJ2-3; unclear D gene. CDR1 NNHNN and CDR2 SYGAGS come from the germline V gene (reference sequence). V was clipped by 6 bases and J by 3 bases, with 5 bases between them. This CDR3 region has 11 residues. CDR3 sequence: CASEGAETLYF. The CDR3 bases that were read are TGTGCCAGCGAAGGGGCAGAAACGCTGTAT.